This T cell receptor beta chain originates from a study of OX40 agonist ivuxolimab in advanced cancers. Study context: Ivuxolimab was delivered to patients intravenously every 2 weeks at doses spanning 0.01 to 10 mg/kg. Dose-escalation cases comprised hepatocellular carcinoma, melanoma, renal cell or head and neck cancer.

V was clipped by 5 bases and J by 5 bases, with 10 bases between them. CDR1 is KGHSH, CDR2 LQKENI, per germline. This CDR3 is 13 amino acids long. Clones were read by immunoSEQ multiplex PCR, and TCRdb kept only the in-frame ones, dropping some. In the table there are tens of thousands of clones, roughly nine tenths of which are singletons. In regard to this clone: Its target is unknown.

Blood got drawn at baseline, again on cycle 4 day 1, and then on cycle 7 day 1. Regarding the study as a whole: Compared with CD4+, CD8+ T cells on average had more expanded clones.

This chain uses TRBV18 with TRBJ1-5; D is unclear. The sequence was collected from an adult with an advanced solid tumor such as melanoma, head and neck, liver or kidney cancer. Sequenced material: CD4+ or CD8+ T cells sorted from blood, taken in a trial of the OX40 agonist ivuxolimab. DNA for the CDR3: TGTGCCAGCTCAACGGGTGGGGATCAGCCCCAGCATTTT. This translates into CASSTGGDQPQHF.